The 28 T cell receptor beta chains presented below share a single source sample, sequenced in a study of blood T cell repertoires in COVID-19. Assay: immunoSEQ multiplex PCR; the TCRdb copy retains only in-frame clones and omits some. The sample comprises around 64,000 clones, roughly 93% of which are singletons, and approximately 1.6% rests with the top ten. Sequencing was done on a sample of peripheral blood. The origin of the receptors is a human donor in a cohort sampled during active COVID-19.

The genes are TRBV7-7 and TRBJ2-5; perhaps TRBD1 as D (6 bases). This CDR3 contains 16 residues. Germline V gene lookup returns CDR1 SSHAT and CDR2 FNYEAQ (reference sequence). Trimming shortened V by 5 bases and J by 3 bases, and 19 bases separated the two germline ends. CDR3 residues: CASSPLVLGGEETQYF. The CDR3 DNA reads TGTGCCAGCAGCCCCCTGGTGCTAGGGGGAGAAGAGACCCAGTACTTC. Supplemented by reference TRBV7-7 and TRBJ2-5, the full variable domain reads GAGVSQSPRYKVTKRGQDVTLRCDPISSHATLYWYQQALGQGPEFLTYFNYEAQPDKSGLPSDRFSAERPEGSISTLTIQRTEQRDSAMYRCASSPLVLGGEETQYFGPGTRLLVL.

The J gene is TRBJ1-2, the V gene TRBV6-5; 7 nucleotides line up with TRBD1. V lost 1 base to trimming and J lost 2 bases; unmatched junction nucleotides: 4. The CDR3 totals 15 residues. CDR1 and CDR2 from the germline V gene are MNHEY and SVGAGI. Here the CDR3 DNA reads TGTGCCAGCAGTTACTGGTCGGGACAGAACTATGGCTACACCTTC. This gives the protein CASSYWSGQNYGYTF.

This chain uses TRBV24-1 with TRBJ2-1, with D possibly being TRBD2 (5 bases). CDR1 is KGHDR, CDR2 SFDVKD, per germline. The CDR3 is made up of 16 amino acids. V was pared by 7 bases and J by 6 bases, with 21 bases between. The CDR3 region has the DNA TGTGCCACCAGCCCCGTGCGAGCGGACGGCGGCAATGAGCAGTTCTTC. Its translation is CATSPVRADGGNEQFF.

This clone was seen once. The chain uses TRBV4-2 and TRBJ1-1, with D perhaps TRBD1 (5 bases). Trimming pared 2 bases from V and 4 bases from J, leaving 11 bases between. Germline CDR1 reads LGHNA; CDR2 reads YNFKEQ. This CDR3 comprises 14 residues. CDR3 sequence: CASSQWPGGTEAFF. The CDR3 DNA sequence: TGTGCCAGCAGCCAATGGCCGGGGGGCACTGAAGCTTTCTTT.

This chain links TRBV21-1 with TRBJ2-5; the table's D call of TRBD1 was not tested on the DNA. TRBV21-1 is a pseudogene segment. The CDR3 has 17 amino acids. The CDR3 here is CASSKDRTGGYQETQYF. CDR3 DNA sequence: TGTGCCAGCAGCAAAGATAGAACAGGGGGCTACCAAGAGACCCAGTACTTC.

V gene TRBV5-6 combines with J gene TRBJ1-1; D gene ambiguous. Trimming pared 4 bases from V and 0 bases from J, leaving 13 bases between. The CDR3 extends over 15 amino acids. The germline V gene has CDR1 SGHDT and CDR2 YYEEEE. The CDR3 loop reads CASSARRMLNTEAFF. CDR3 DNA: TGTGCCAGCAGCGCCCGCAGGATGCTGAACACTGAAGCTTTCTTT.

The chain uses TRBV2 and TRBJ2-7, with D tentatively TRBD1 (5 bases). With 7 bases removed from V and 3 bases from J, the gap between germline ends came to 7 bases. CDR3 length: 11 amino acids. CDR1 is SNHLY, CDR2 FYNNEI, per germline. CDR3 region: CASIRGYEQYF. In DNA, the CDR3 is TGTGCCAGCATTAGGGGCTACGAGCAGTACTTC.

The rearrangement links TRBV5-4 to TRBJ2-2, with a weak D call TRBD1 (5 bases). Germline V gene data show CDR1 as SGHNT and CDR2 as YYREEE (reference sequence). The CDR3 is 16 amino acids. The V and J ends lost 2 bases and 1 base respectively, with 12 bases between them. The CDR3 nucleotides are TGTGCCAGCAGCTTCGGACATTCCGGGAACACCGGGGAGCTGTTTTTT. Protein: CASSFGHSGNTGELFF.

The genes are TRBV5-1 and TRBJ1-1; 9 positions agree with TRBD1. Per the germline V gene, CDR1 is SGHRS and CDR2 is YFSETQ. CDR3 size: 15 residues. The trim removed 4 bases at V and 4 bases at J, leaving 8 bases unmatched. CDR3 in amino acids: CASSPQQGASTEAFF. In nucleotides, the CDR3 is TGCGCCAGCAGCCCTCAACAGGGGGCGAGCACTGAAGCTTTCTTT.

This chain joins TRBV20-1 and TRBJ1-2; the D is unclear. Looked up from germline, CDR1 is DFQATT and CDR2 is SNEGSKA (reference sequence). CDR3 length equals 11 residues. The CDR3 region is CLWLVAGGYTF. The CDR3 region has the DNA TGCCTATGGCTAGTCGCGGGGGGCTACACCTTC.

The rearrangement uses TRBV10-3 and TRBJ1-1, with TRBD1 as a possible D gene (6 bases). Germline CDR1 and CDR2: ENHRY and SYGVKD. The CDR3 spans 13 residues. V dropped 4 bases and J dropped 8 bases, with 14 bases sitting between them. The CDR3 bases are TGTGCCATCAGTGGCCAAGGGACAACGGAAGCTTTCTTT. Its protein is CAISGQGTTEAFF.

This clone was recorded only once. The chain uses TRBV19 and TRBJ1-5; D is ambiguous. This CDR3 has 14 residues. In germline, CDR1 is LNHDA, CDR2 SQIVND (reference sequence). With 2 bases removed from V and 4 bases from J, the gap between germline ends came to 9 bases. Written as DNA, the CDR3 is TGTGCCAGTAGTATAAAGGGAGAGAATCAGCCCCAGCATTTT. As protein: CASSIKGENQPQHF.

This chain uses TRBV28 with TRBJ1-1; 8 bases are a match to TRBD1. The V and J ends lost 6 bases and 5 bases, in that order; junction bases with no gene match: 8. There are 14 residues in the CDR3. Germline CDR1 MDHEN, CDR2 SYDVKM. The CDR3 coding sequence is TGTGCCAGCAGACCCGGACAGGGTGGAACTGAAGCTTTCTTT. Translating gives CASRPGQGGTEAFF.

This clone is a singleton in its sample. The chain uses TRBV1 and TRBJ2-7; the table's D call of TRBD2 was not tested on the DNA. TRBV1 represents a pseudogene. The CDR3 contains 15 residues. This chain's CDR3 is CTSSHGGSGTHEQYF. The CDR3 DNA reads TGCACCAGCAGCCACGGGGGGAGCGGGACGCACGAGCAGTACTTC.

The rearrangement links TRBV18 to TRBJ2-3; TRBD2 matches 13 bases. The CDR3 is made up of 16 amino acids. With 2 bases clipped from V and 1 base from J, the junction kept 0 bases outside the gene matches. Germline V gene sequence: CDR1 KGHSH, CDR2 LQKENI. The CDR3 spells CASSPGTSGGTDTQYF. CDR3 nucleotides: TGTGCCAGCTCACCAGGGACTAGCGGGGGCACAGATACGCAGTATTTT.

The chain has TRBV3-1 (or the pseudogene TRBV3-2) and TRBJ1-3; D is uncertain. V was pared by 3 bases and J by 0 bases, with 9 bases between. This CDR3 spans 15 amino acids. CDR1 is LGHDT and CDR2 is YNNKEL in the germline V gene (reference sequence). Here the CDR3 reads CASSQLIISGNTIYF. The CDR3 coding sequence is TGTGCCAGCAGCCAGTTAATTATCTCTGGAAACACCATATATTTT.

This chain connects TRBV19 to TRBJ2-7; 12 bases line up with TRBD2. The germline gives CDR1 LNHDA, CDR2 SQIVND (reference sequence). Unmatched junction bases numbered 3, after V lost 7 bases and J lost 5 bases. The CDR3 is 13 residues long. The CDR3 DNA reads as TGTGCCAGTAAACTAGCGGGGGGTAACGAGCAGTACTTC. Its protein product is CASKLAGGNEQYF.

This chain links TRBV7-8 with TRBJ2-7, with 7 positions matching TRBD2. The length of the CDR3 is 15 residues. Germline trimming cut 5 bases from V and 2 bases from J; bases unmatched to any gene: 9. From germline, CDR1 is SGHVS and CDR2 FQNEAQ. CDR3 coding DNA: TGTGCCAGCAGCGTGGGGGAGGGAATCACCTACGAGCAGTACTTC. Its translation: CASSVGEGITYEQYF.

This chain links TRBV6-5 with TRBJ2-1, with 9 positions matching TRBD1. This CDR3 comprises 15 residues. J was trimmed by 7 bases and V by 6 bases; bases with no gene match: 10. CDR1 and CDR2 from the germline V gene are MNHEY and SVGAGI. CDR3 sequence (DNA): TGTGCCAGCAGCCCCCGGGACAGGGCGTTAAATGAGCAGTTCTTC. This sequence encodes CASSPRDRALNEQFF.

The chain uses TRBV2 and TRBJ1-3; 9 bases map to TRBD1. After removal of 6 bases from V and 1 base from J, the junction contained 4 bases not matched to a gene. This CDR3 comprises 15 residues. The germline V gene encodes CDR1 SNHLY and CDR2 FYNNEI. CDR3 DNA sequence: TGTGCCAGCAGATTGGGGACAGGGTCTGGAAACACCATATATTTT. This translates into CASRLGTGSGNTIYF.

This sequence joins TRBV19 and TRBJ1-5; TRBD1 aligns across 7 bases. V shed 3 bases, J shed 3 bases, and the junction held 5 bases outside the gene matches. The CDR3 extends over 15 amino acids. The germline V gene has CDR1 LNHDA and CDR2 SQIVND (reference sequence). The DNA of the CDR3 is TGTGCCAGTAGTATCAAAGGGACAGACAATCAGCCCCAGCATTTT. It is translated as CASSIKGTDNQPQHF.

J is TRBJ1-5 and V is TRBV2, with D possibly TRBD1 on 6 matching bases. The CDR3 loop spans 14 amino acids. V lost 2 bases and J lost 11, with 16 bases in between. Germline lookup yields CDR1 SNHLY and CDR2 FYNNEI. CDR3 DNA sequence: TGTGCCAGCAGTGAACCGGGTTGGGGGCCGGCCCAGCATTTT. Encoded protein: CASSEPGWGPAQHF.

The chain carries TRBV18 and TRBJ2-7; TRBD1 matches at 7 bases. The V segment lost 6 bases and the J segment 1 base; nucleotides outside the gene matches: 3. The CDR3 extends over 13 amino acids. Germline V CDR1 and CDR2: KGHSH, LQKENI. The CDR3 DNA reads TGTGCCAGCTCGGGACAGCCATCCTACGAGCAGTACTTC. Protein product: CASSGQPSYEQYF.

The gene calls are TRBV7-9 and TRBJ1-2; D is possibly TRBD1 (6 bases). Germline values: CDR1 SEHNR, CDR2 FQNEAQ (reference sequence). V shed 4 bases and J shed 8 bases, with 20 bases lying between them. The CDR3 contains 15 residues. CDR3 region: CASSSLLKGVAGYTF. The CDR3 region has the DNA TGTGCCAGCAGCTCGCTTCTCAAGGGGGTTGCAGGCTACACCTTC.

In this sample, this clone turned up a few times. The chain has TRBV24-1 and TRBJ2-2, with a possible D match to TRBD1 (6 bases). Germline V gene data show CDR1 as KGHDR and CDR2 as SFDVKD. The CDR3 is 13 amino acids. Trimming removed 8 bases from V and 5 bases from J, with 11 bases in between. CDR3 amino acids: CATKQGRTGELFF. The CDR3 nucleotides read TGTGCCACCAAACAGGGAAGAACCGGGGAGCTGTTTTTT.

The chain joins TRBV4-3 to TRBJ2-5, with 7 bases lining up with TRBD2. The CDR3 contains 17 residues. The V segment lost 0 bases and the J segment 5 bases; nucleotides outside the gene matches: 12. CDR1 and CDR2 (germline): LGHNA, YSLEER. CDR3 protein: CASSQDYGLVARETQYF. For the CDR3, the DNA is TGCGCCAGCAGCCAAGATTATGGACTAGTCGCCAGGGAGACCCAGTACTTC.

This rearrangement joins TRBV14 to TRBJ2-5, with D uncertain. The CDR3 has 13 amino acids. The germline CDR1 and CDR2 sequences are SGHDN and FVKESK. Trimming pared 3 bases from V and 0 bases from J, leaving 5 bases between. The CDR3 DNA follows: TGTGCCAGCAGCCAGGGCAACCAAGAGACCCAGTACTTC. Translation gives CASSQGNQETQYF.

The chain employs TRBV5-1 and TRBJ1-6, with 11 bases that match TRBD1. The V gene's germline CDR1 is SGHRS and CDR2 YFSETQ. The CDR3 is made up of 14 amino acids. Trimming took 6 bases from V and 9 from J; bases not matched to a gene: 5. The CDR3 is CASTPGTGGSPLHF. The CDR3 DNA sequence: TGCGCCAGCACCCCCGGGACAGGGGGTTCACCCCTCCACTTT.